This TCR beta chain was sequenced during a study of blood T cell repertoires in COVID-19. Study summary: Whether acute or convalescent, the COVID-19 samples came from the United States, Italy and Spain. The cDNA or gDNA used as material had been derived from T cells, B-cell-depleted T cells, or PBMCs.

V was pared by 6 bases and J by 4 bases, with 12 bases of the junction left unmatched. CDR3 length equals 16 residues. CDR1 is SNHLY, CDR2 FYNNEI, per germline. Participants were aged roughly 18 to 100 years from roughly 26 US areas. Participants were placed into cohorts based on the clinical history they reported. Sequencing was performed with immunoSEQ multiplex PCR; in TCRdb, only in-frame clones are kept and a portion is missing. Here the sample spans 150,000 to 200,000 clones, around four fifths being singletons. The sample taken for sequencing was PBMCs or T cells enriched from blood (not recorded which). The receptor comes from a woman between 50 and 59 years old who had recovered from COVID-19. The genes are TRBV2 and TRBJ1-2; 9 nucleotides agree with TRBD1. The DNA for the CDR3 is TGTGCCAGCAGCCTCTCTGGGGACAGGGACCTCTATGGCTACACCTTC. It specifies CASSLSGDRDLYGYTF.